This T cell receptor beta chain was identified in a study of response to subunit inactivated influenza vaccine. Findings and limits, study-wide: Few additional T cells are recruited per seasonal influenza vaccination, authors suggested.

Each CDR3 protein gets one entry after TCRdb re-called the RT-PCR reads with MiXCR. The table records 550,000 to 800,000 distinct CDR3 sequences, 15% to 18% of them present only once. The V gene's germline CDR1 is SEHNR and CDR2 FQNEAQ (reference sequence). This CDR3 comprises 13 residues. V was pared by 4 bases and J by 2 bases, with 9 bases between. This clonotype was detected only a few times. The antigen is undetermined. This chain joins TRBV7-9 and TRBJ2-7; the D gene could be TRBD1 or TRBD2 (5 bases each). The sequence was obtained from a man aged 45-60 years who received an inactivated influenza vaccine. The sample here was PBMCs from blood, taken roughly 12 days after vaccination. CDR3 residues: CASSWQGAYEQYF. The CDR3 nucleotides read TGTGCCAGCAGCTGGCAGGGAGCCTACGAGCAGTACTTC.